This T cell receptor beta chain was observed in a study of post-analysis software for immune sequencing data. The overall study: Courses of disease covered relapsing-remitting, secondary progressive and progressive-relapsing multiple sclerosis. Study-level findings and limits: Comparison of patients with controls showed five TRBV segments more frequent in patients, TRBV5-6, TRBV5-1 and TRBV20-1 among them.

Built from TCR beta cDNA, the libraries had unique molecular identifiers in them. When roughly 0.85 to 11 million T cells were used, they gave hundreds of thousands of cDNA molecules. Each CDR3 protein is one row after TCRdb ran MiXCR on the PCR reads. The sample contains some 890,000 distinct CDR3 sequences, roughly 50% of which appear only once. This CDR3 is 16 amino acids long. V shed 2 bases and J shed 5 bases, with 15 bases lying between them. The germline CDR1 and CDR2 sequences are SGHVS and FQNEAQ. This clonotype was recorded only once. Its target is not known. The sequence came from a girl aged 5 to 17 with multiple sclerosis. The sequenced sample consisted of blood. This chain uses TRBV7-8 with TRBJ2-2; weak D call: TRBD1 (7 bases). CDR3 sequence (DNA): TGTGCCAGCAGCTTACGTGGAGGGGGCCGAACCGGGGAGCTGTTTTTT. It yields the protein CASSLRGGGRTGELFF.